The 12 T cell receptor beta chains listed next were all sequenced from one sample in a study of cytomegalovirus exposure and HLA in healthy donors. The repertoire was sequenced with immunoSEQ multiplex PCR; TCRdb's copy has only in-frame clones and lacks some. The table has approximately 120,000 clones, about 96% seen once. Sequencing input: PBMCs. Receptors originate from a man younger than 30 in good health and CMV-seronegative.

The chain carries TRBV28 and TRBJ2-7; D unresolved. Germline CDR1 is MDHEN and CDR2 is SYDVKM. V lost 1 base and J 3 bases, leaving 10 bases between the germline ends. CDR3 length equals 14 residues. CDR3 residues: CASSLFTDLYEQYF. The CDR3 region has the DNA TGTGCCAGCAGTTTATTTACAGATCTCTACGAGCAGTACTTC.

The chain couples TRBV27 to TRBJ2-7; 7 bases fit TRBD1. Germline CDR1 and CDR2: MNHEY and SMNVEV (reference sequence). V was clipped by 5 bases and J by 6 bases; unmatched bases: 10. The CDR3 sequence is 14 residues long. The CDR3 spells CASSDQGVATEQYF. DNA of the CDR3: TGTGCCAGCAGTGACCAGGGGGTAGCCACCGAGCAGTACTTC.

The CDR3 bases are TGTGCCAGCAGTTTCGGAGAGCGGGCCCTCTATGGCTACACCTTC. This codes for CASSFGERALYGYTF. J is TRBJ1-2 and V is TRBV7-9; no clear D gene. The germline V and J ends were trimmed by 6 bases and 4 bases, with 18 bases remaining between them. Germline V gives CDR1 SEHNR, CDR2 FQNEAQ (reference sequence). The CDR3 has 15 amino acids.

This sequence joins TRBV5-1 and TRBJ1-1, with no clear D. V lost 0 bases, J lost 0 bases, and 9 bases lay in between. Germline-derived CDR1 and CDR2 are SGHRS and YFSETQ. This CDR3 comprises 15 residues. Written as DNA, the CDR3 is TGCGCCAGCAGCTTGGCTGGAGGAGTGAACACTGAAGCTTTCTTT. It is translated as CASSLAGGVNTEAFF.

The chain is built from TRBV4-3 and TRBJ2-7; 9 bases are a match to TRBD1. Germline V lookup: CDR1 LGHNA, CDR2 YSLEER. The length of the CDR3 is 15 residues. V lost 1 base and J lost 4; bases outside the gene matches: 5. The CDR3 DNA sequence: TGCGCCAGCAGCCAAGCCGGGACAGGGCAATACGAGCAGTACTTC. Translating it yields CASSQAGTGQYEQYF.

The rearrangement joins TRBV11-2 to TRBJ1-3; D may be TRBD1 (6 bases). Germline loops: CDR1 SGHAT, CDR2 FQNNGV. The CDR3 is made up of 14 amino acids. With 7 bases removed from V and 4 bases from J, the gap between germline ends came to 14 bases. In nucleotides, the CDR3 is TGTGCCAGCATTCCCCAGGGGTCCGGAAACACCATATATTTT. It yields the protein CASIPQGSGNTIYF.

The chain joins TRBV7-2 to TRBJ2-5; 8 nucleotides agree with TRBD1. From germline, CDR1 is SGHTA and CDR2 FQGNSA. V shed 6 bases, J shed 4 bases, and the junction held 13 bases outside the gene matches. The CDR3 spans 16 residues. This CDR3 reads CASSRLGQGARETQYF. DNA of the CDR3: TGTGCCAGCAGTCGATTGGGGCAGGGGGCAAGAGAGACCCAGTACTTC.

V usage is TRBV30 and J usage is TRBJ2-5; 7 positions match TRBD1. The V gene end was trimmed by 0 bases and the J gene end by 5 bases; junction bases not matched to a gene: 9. Germline assignment: CDR1 GTSNPN and CDR2 SVGIG (reference sequence). The CDR3 sequence is 15 residues long. DNA for the CDR3: TGTGCCTGGAGTGTAAACAGGGGTATTAGGGAGACCCAGTACTTC. Translation gives CAWSVNRGIRETQYF.

The chain employs TRBV29-1 and TRBJ1-1; a possible D gene is TRBD1 (6 bases). Germline CDR1 is SQVTM and CDR2 is ANQGSEA. There are 14 residues in the CDR3. Trimming removed 6 bases at V and 4 bases at J, with 18 bases between. The CDR3, as DNA: TGCAGCGTCGGGAAATTAACAGGGCCCACTGAAGCTTTCTTT. Its translation is CSVGKLTGPTEAFF.

DNA for the CDR3: TGTGCCAGCAGCCAGGCCTTTACAGGGATCTCCTACGAGCAGTACTTC. Translating it yields CASSQAFTGISYEQYF. The J gene is TRBJ2-7, the V gene TRBV4-2, with D perhaps matching TRBD1 (6 bases). The CDR3 extends over 16 amino acids. From germline, CDR1 is LGHNA and CDR2 YNFKEQ. Between the trimmed V and J ends, which lost 3 bases and 0 bases, there was a span of 15 bases.

This clone occurred once. J is TRBJ1-1 and V is TRBV18; no clear D. CDR1 is KGHSH and CDR2 is LQKENI in the germline V gene. CDR3 length: 11 amino acids. Trimming pared 6 bases from V and 3 bases from J, leaving 5 bases between. The CDR3 region is CASSPDTEAFF. In nucleotides, the CDR3 is TGTGCCAGCTCCCCGGACACTGAAGCTTTCTTT.

The chain couples TRBV27 to TRBJ2-1; 11 positions match TRBD2. The CDR3 covers 20 residues. CDR1 and CDR2 from the germline V gene are MNHEY and SMNVEV (reference sequence). The V segment lost 4 bases and the J segment 0 bases; nucleotides outside the gene matches: 14. CDR3 sequence: CASSSGLAVPTIGSYNEQFF. Written as DNA, the CDR3 is TGTGCCAGCAGTTCGGGACTAGCGGTTCCAACGATAGGCTCCTACAATGAGCAGTTCTTC.